Here is one TCR beta chain with its context. The entry originates in a study of shared clonotypes between healthy human individuals. The table came from immunoSEQ multiplex PCR; TCRdb's copy has only in-frame clones and leaves some out. Among some 1.5 million clones listed, roughly 96% were seen once. The V gene lost 5 bases and the J gene lost 5 bases, with 9 bases spanning the gap. The CDR3 is made up of 13 amino acids. Germline V gene data show CDR1 as SGHNT and CDR2 as YENEEA. The sequenced sample consisted of naive CD4+ T cells sorted from blood. The subset is: CD45RA+ positively selected. The receptor's source is a man aged 30 to 45 in good health. The rearrangement links TRBV11-3 to TRBJ2-2; D is uncertain. This chain's CDR3 is CASSPVGTGELFF. The CDR3 coding sequence is TGTGCCAGCAGCCCCGTCGGGACCGGGGAGCTGTTTTTT.